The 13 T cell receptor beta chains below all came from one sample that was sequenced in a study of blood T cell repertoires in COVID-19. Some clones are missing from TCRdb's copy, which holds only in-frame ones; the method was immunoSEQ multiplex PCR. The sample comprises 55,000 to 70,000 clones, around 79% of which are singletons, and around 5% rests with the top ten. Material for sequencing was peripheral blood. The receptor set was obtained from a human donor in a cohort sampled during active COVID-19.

In nucleotides, the CDR3 is TGTGCCAGCAGTTACGGCCGGGAGGCGCCCCAGCATTTT. Translation gives CASSYGREAPQHF. This rearrangement joins TRBV12-3 or TRBV12-4 to TRBJ1-5, with D unclear. Trimming removed 4 bases at V and 9 bases at J, with 13 bases between. The CDR3 is made up of 13 amino acids.

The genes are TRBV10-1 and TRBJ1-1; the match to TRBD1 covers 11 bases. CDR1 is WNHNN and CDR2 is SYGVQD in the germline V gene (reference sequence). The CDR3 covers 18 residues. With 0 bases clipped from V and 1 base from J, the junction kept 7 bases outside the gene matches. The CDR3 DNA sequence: TGCGCCAGCAGTGAGTCGATGGACAGGGGGCGAAGGAACACTGAAGCTTTCTTT. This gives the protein CASSESMDRGRRNTEAFF.

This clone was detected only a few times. This chain's CDR3 is CASSLGQMNTEAFF. DNA for the CDR3: TGTGCCAGCAGCTTAGGACAGATGAACACTGAAGCTTTCTTT. The rearrangement uses TRBV7-9 and TRBJ1-1; maybe TRBD1 (5 bases). The V gene lost 1 base and the J gene lost 0 bases, with 6 bases spanning the gap. This CDR3 comprises 14 residues. Germline values: CDR1 SEHNR, CDR2 FQNEAQ (reference sequence).

The DNA for the CDR3 is TGTGCCACCAGTGATCGCGACAGGTTCCCCAATCAGCCCCAGCATTTT. Translating gives CATSDRDRFPNQPQHF. The chain carries TRBV24-1 and TRBJ1-5; a possible D gene is TRBD1 (6 bases). This CDR3 spans 16 amino acids. V lost 3 bases and J 3 bases, leaving 14 bases between the germline ends. Germline V gives CDR1 KGHDR, CDR2 SFDVKD.

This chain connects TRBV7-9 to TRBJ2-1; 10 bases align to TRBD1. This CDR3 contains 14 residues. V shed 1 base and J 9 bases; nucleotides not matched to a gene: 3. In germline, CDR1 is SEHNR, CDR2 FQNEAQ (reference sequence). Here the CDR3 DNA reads TGTGCCAGCAGCTTAGGGGGACAGGGGATTGAGCAGTTCTTC. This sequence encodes CASSLGGQGIEQFF.

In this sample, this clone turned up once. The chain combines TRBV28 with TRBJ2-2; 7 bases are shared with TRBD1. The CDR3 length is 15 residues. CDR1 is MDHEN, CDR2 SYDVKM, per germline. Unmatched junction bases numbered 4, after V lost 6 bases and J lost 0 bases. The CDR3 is CASREGGANTGELFF. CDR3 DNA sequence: TGTGCCAGCAGGGAAGGGGGCGCGAACACCGGGGAGCTGTTTTTT.

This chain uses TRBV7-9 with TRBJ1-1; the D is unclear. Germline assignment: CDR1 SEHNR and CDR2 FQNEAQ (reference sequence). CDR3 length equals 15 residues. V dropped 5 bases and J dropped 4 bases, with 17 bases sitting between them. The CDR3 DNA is TGTGCCAGCAGCAAAGAGGTCTCGGGTCCCACTGAAGCTTTCTTT. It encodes CASSKEVSGPTEAFF. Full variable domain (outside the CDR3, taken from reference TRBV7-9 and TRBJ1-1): DTGVSQNPRHKITKRGQNVTFRCDPISEHNRLYWYRQTLGQGPEFLTYFQNEAQLEKSRLLSDRFSAERPKGSFSTLEIQRTEQGDSAMYLCASSKEVSGPTEAFFGQGTRLTVV.

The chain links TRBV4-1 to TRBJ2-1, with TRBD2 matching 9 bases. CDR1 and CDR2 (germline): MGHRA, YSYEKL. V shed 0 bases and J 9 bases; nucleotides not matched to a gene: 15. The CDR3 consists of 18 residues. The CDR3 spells CASSQEWVAGGLLGEQFF. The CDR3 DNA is TGCGCCAGCAGCCAAGAATGGGTGGCGGGGGGGCTATTAGGTGAGCAGTTCTTC.

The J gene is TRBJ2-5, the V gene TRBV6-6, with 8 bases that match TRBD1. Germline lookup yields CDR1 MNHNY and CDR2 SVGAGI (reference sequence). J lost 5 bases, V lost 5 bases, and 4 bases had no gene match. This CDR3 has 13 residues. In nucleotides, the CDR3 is TGTGCCAGCAGTAGGACAGGGCAGGAGACCCAGTACTTC. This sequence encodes CASSRTGQETQYF.

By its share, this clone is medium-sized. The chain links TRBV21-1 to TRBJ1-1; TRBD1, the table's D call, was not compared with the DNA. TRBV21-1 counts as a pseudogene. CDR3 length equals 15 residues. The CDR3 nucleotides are TGTGCCAGCAGCAAAGAAACAGGGAAGAACACTGAAGCTTTCTTT. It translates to CASSKETGKNTEAFF.

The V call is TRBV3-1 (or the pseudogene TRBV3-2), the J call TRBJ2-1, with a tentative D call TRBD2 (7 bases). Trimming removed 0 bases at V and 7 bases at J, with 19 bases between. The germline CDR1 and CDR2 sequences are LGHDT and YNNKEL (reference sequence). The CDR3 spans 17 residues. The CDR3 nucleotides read TGTGCCAGCAGCCAAGAAACTAGGGGGGGGTTGGATAATGAGCAGTTCTTC. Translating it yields CASSQETRGGLDNEQFF.

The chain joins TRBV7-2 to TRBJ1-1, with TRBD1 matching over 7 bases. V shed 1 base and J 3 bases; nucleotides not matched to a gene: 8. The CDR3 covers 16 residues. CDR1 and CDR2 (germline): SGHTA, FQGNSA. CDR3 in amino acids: CASSLEGALMYTEAFF. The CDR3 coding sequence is TGTGCCAGCAGCTTAGAGGGGGCATTAATGTACACTGAAGCTTTCTTT.

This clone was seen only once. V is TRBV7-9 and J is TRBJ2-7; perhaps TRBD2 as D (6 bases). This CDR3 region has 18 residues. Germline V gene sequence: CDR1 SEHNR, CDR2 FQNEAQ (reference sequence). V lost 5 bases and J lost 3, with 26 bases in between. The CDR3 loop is CASSPPPGRKAGYYEQYF. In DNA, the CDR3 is TGTGCCAGCAGCCCCCCCCCGGGGCGGAAGGCGGGGTACTACGAGCAGTACTTC.